This T cell receptor (beta chain) was obtained from a study of T cell responses to AZD1222 COVID-19 vaccine. Study-wide findings and caveats: Seropositive AZD1222 recipients at baseline numbered only five or six. Increased Spike-specific TCR breadth and depth were observed after two AZD1222 doses.

Repertoires were generated with immunoSEQ multiplex PCR, while TCRdb's copy carries only in-frame clones and drops some. The sample holds roughly 110,000 clones, about 90% seen once. In regard to this clone: The antigen remains undetermined. At the DNA level, this CDR3 is encoded by other sequences in the same sample as well.

The CDR3 sequence is 14 residues long. Germline V gives CDR1 MDHEN, CDR2 SYDVKM. V was shortened by 3 bases and J by 6 bases, with 12 bases between the two germline ends. The sample in question was peripheral blood, obtained on day 0 of AZD1222 vaccination. The chain links TRBV28 to TRBJ1-5; possible D gene TRBD1, 6 bases. The TCR originated in an adult in good health. CDR3 region: CASSFTGSGQPQHF. Written as DNA, the CDR3 is TGTGCCAGCAGTTTTACAGGGTCCGGTCAGCCCCAGCATTTT.